A selection of T cell receptor beta chains follows, all from one sample in a study of OX40 agonist ivuxolimab in advanced cancers. Using immunoSEQ multiplex PCR, the repertoire was profiled, and TCRdb retains in-frame clones only, with some absent. The sample yields about 98,000 clones, 85% to 95% seen once. The input for sequencing was CD4+ or CD8+ T cells sorted from blood, taken in a trial of the OX40 agonist ivuxolimab. All receptors come from an adult with an advanced solid tumor such as melanoma, head and neck, liver or kidney cancer. Each CDR3 is given with its conserved first and last residue. D genes are given only for firm matches. A row's size may be missing; if present it is once, few, many or a size class.

V gene: TRBV18
D gene: TRBD1
clone size: NA
J gene: TRBJ1-2
CDR3 protein: CASSPETGANYGYTF
CDR3 DNA: TGTGCCAGCTCACCAGAGACAGGGGCGAACTATGGCTACACCTTC

V gene: TRBV2
D gene: NA
clone size: NA
J gene: TRBJ1-5
CDR3 protein: CASTNSNQPQHF
CDR3 DNA: TGTGCCAGTACGAATAGCAATCAGCCCCAGCATTTT

V gene: TRBV28
D gene: NA
clone size: NA
J gene: TRBJ1-4
CDR3 protein: CASHGADEKLFF
CDR3 DNA: TGTGCCAGCCACGGTGCGGACGAAAAACTGTTTTTT

V gene: TRBV28
D gene: NA
clone size: NA
J gene: TRBJ2-5
CDR3 protein: CASEGTTAQYF
CDR3 DNA: TGTGCCAGCGAAGGGACCACGGCCCAGTACTTC

V gene: TRBV7-8
D gene: NA
clone size: once
J gene: TRBJ2-3
CDR3 protein: CASSFTDTQYF
CDR3 DNA: TGTGCCAGCAGCTTCACAGATACGCAGTATTTT

V gene: TRBV27
D gene: TRBD1
clone size: NA
J gene: TRBJ1-1
CDR3 protein: CASSLDRDGTEAFF
CDR3 DNA: TGTGCCAGCAGTTTAGACAGGGACGGCACTGAAGCTTTCTTT

V gene: TRBV2
D gene: NA
clone size: NA
J gene: TRBJ2-3
CDR3 protein: CASSDQGGTDTQYF
CDR3 DNA: TGTGCCAGCAGTGACCAGGGCGGCACAGATACGCAGTATTTT

V gene: TRBV11-3
D gene: NA
clone size: NA
J gene: TRBJ2-5
CDR3 protein: CASSLQGGEETQYF
CDR3 DNA: TGTGCCAGCAGTCTACAGGGGGGGGAAGAGACCCAGTACTTC

V gene: TRBV2
D gene: TRBD1
clone size: NA
J gene: TRBJ1-1
CDR3 protein: CASRATGGGEAFF
CDR3 DNA: TGTGCCAGCAGGGCAACAGGGGGCGGGGAAGCTTTCTTT

V gene: TRBV2
D gene: NA
clone size: once
J gene: TRBJ1-6
CDR3 protein: CASSVAGANSPLHF
CDR3 DNA: TGTGCCAGCAGTGTAGCAGGAGCGAATTCACCCCTCCACTTT

V gene: TRBV6-6
D gene: NA
clone size: NA
J gene: TRBJ2-1
CDR3 protein: CASSANYVPYNEQFF
CDR3 DNA: TGTGCCAGCAGTGCAAACTATGTCCCCTACAATGAGCAGTTCTTC

V gene: TRBV11-3
D gene: TRBD1
clone size: NA
J gene: TRBJ1-1
CDR3 protein: CASSPLENGRYRGANTEAFF
CDR3 DNA: TGTGCCAGCAGCCCTTTAGAGAATGGCCGGTACAGGGGCGCGAACACTGAAGCTTTCTTT

V gene: TRBV2
D gene: NA
clone size: NA
J gene: TRBJ2-7
CDR3 protein: CASSGEVYEQYF
CDR3 DNA: TGTGCCAGCAGTGGAGAGGTCTACGAGCAGTACTTC

V gene: TRBV30
D gene: NA
clone size: NA
J gene: TRBJ1-3
CDR3 protein: CAWSVRRNTIYF
CDR3 DNA: TGTGCCTGGAGTGTACGACGAAACACCATATATTTT

V gene: TRBV30
D gene: NA
clone size: NA
J gene: TRBJ1-4
CDR3 protein: CAWKVDPGALNEKLFF
CDR3 DNA: TGTGCCTGGAAGGTTGACCCGGGAGCTCTTAATGAAAAACTGTTTTTT

V gene: TRBV6-5
D gene: NA
clone size: NA
J gene: TRBJ2-1
CDR3 protein: CASSYSGRSSYNEQFF
CDR3 DNA: TGTGCCAGCAGTTACTCGGGGCGGAGCTCCTACAATGAGCAGTTCTTC

V gene: TRBV28
D gene: NA
clone size: NA
J gene: TRBJ2-5
CDR3 protein: CASSFSSGPETQYF
CDR3 DNA: TGTGCCAGCAGTTTTTCTTCAGGTCCGGAGACCCAGTACTTC

V gene: TRBV28
D gene: TRBD2
clone size: once
J gene: TRBJ2-1
CDR3 protein: CATGGASSKTYNEQFF
CDR3 DNA: TGTGCGACCGGGGGGGCCTCTTCTAAAACCTACAATGAGCAGTTCTTC

V gene: TRBV19
D gene: NA
clone size: NA
J gene: TRBJ1-5
CDR3 protein: CASSIDPNQPQHF
CDR3 DNA: TGTGCCAGTAGTATAGACCCCAATCAGCCCCAGCATTTT

V gene: TRBV6-1
D gene: NA
clone size: NA
J gene: TRBJ1-5
CDR3 protein: CASSVGALSNQPQHF
CDR3 DNA: TGTGCCAGCAGTGTCGGGGCCCTTAGCAATCAGCCCCAGCATTTT

V gene: TRBV6-5
D gene: TRBD1
clone size: few
J gene: TRBJ2-7
CDR3 protein: CASSYHRGEAYEQYF
CDR3 DNA: TGTGCCAGCAGTTATCACAGGGGAGAGGCCTACGAGCAGTACTTC

V gene: TRBV25-1
D gene: NA
clone size: NA
J gene: TRBJ1-5
CDR3 protein: CASRADQPQHF
CDR3 DNA: TGTGCCAGCAGAGCCGATCAGCCCCAGCATTTT

V gene: TRBV27
D gene: NA
clone size: NA
J gene: TRBJ2-6
CDR3 protein: CASSGANVLTF
CDR3 DNA: TGTGCCAGCAGTGGGGCCAACGTCCTGACTTTC

V gene: TRBV28
D gene: NA
clone size: NA
J gene: TRBJ2-7
CDR3 protein: CASSFNYEQYF
CDR3 DNA: TGTGCCAGCAGTTTTAACTACGAGCAGTACTTC

V gene: TRBV4-1
D gene: NA
clone size: NA
J gene: TRBJ2-3
CDR3 protein: CASSQDPGPLTDTQYF
CDR3 DNA: TGCGCCAGCAGCCAAGATCCAGGTCCGCTCACAGATACGCAGTATTTT

V gene: TRBV6-5
D gene: NA
clone size: few
J gene: TRBJ1-2
CDR3 protein: CASTRNGYYGYTF
CDR3 DNA: TGTGCCAGCACTCGAAACGGGTACTATGGCTACACCTTC

V gene: TRBV6-6
D gene: NA
clone size: NA
J gene: TRBJ1-3
CDR3 protein: CASSSVGNTIYF
CDR3 DNA: TGTGCCAGCAGTTCGGTCGGAAACACCATATATTTT

V gene: TRBV5-1
D gene: NA
clone size: NA
J gene: TRBJ2-5
CDR3 protein: CASSSTVLQETQYF
CDR3 DNA: TGCGCCAGCAGCTCGACAGTGCTCCAAGAGACCCAGTACTTC

V gene: TRBV30
D gene: NA
clone size: NA
J gene: TRBJ2-3
CDR3 protein: CAWGLALSTDTQYF
CDR3 DNA: TGTGCCTGGGGCTTAGCGCTAAGCACAGATACGCAGTATTTT

V gene: TRBV7-9
D gene: NA
clone size: NA
J gene: TRBJ2-3
CDR3 protein: CASSLEGVADTQYF
CDR3 DNA: TGTGCCAGCAGCTTAGAAGGAGTCGCAGATACGCAGTATTTT

V gene: TRBV4-3
D gene: TRBD2
clone size: NA
J gene: TRBJ2-3
CDR3 protein: CASSQERAGSYTDTQYF
CDR3 DNA: TGCGCCAGCAGCCAGGAAAGAGCGGGATCTTACACAGATACGCAGTATTTT

V gene: TRBV2
D gene: TRBD1
clone size: NA
J gene: TRBJ1-2
CDR3 protein: CASSEGTGGGYGYTF
CDR3 DNA: TGTGCCAGCAGTGAAGGGACAGGGGGCGGCTATGGCTACACCTTC

V gene: TRBV13
D gene: NA
clone size: NA
J gene: TRBJ2-7
CDR3 protein: CASSPSPGPYEQYF
CDR3 DNA: TGTGCCAGCAGCCCCTCTCCGGGGCCCTACGAGCAGTACTTC

V gene: TRBV5-1
D gene: NA
clone size: NA
J gene: TRBJ2-3
CDR3 protein: CASSLERTDTQYF
CDR3 DNA: TGCGCCAGCAGCTTGGAGCGCACAGATACGCAGTATTTT

V gene: TRBV7-3
D gene: NA
clone size: NA
J gene: TRBJ2-6
CDR3 protein: CASSLPGANVLTF
CDR3 DNA: TGTGCCAGCAGCTTACCAGGGGCCAACGTCCTGACTTTC

V gene: TRBV6-6
D gene: TRBD2
clone size: NA
J gene: TRBJ2-2
CDR3 protein: CASSYLAGGLDGELFF
CDR3 DNA: TGTGCCAGCAGTTATCTAGCGGGAGGGTTGGACGGGGAGCTGTTTTTT

V gene: TRBV7-9
D gene: NA
clone size: NA
J gene: TRBJ1-4
CDR3 protein: CASSADRSFEKLFF
CDR3 DNA: TGTGCCAGCAGCGCCGACAGGTCGTTTGAAAAACTGTTTTTT

V gene: TRBV7-6
D gene: NA
clone size: NA
J gene: TRBJ2-1
CDR3 protein: CASSLGPNDNNEQFF
CDR3 DNA: TGTGCCAGCAGCTTAGGTCCCAACGACAACAATGAGCAGTTCTTC

V gene: TRBV7-3
D gene: NA
clone size: NA
J gene: TRBJ2-1
CDR3 protein: CASSPTGTYNERFF
CDR3 DNA: TGTGCCAGCAGCCCAACAGGGACCTACAATGAGCGGTTCTTC

V gene: TRBV2
D gene: NA
clone size: NA
J gene: TRBJ1-3
CDR3 protein: CASTHSWTGNTIYF
CDR3 DNA: TGTGCCAGCACTCATTCTTGGACTGGAAACACCATATATTTT

V gene: TRBV7-2
D gene: NA
clone size: once
J gene: TRBJ1-1
CDR3 protein: CASSIGGQYRTEAFF
CDR3 DNA: TGTGCCAGCAGCATCGGCGGACAGTACCGTACTGAAGCTTTCTTT

V gene: TRBV28
D gene: NA
clone size: NA
J gene: TRBJ1-5
CDR3 protein: CASTSSDRNQPQHF
CDR3 DNA: TGTGCCAGCACCTCGTCGGACCGCAATCAGCCCCAGCATTTT

V gene: TRBV7-9
D gene: NA
clone size: NA
J gene: TRBJ1-5
CDR3 protein: CASSPGRQGGQPQHF
CDR3 DNA: TGTGCCAGCAGCCCCGGTAGGCAGGGAGGCCAGCCCCAGCATTTT